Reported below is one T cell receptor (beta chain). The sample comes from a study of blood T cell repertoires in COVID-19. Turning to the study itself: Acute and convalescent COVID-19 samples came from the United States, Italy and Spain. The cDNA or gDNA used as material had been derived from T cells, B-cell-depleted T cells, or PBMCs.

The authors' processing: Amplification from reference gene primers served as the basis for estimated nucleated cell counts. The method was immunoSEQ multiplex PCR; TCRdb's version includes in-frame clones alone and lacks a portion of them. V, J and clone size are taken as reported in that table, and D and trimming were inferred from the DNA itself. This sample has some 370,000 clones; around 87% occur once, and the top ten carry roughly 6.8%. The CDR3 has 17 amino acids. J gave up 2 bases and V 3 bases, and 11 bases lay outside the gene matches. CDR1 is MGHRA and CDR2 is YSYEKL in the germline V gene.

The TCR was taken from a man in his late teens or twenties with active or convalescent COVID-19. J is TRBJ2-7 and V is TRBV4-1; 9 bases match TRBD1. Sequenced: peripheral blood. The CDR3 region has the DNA TGCGCCAGCAGCCAGGCGGGACAGGGTTTGTCGGCCTACGAGCAGTACTTC. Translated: CASSQAGQGLSAYEQYF.